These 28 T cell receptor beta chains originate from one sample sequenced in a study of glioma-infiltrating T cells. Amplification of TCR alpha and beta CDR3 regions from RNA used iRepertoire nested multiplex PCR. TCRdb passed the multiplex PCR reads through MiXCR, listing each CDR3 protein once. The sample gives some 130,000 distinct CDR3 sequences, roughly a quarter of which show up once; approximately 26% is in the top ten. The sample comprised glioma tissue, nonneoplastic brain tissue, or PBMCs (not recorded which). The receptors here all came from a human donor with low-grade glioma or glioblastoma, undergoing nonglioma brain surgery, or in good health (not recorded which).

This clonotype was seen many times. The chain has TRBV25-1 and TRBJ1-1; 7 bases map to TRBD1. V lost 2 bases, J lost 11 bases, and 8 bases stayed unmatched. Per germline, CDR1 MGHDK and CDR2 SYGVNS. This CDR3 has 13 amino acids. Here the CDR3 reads CASSELQGRKAFF. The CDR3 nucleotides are TGTGCCAGCAGTGAACTACAGGGGCGGAAGGCTTTCTTT.

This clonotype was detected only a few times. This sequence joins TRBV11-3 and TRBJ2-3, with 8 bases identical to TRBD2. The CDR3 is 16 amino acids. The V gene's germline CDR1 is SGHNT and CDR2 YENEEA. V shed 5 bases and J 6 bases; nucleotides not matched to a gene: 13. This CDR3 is CASSLGLAGGSDTQYF. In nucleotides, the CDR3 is TGTGCCAGCAGCCTTGGGCTGGCGGGGGGCTCGGATACGCAGTATTTT. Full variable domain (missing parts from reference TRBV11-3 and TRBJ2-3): EAGVVQSPRYKIIEKKQPVAFWCNPISGHNTLYWYLQNLGQGPELLIRYENEEAVDDSQLPKDRFSAERLKGVDSTLKIQPAELGDSAVYLCASSLGLAGGSDTQYFGPGTRLTVL.

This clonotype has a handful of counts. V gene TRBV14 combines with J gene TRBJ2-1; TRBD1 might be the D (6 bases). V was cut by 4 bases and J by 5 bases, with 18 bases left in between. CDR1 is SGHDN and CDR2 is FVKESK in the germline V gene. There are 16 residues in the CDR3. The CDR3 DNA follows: TGTGCCAGCAGCCCACGGACAGTCCGAATGAACAATGAGCAGTTCTTC. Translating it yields CASSPRTVRMNNEQFF. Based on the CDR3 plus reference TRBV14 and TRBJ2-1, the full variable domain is EAGVTQFPSHSVIEKGQTVTLRCDPISGHDNLYWYRRVMGKEIKFLLHFVKESKQDESGMPNNRFLAERTGGTYSTLKVQPAELEDSGVYFCASSPRTVRMNNEQFFGPGTRLTVL.

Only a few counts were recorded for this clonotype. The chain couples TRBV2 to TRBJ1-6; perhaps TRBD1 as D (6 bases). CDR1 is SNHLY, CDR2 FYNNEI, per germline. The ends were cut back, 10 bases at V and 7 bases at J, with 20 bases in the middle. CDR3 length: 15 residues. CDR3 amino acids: CATTKLSGENSPLHF. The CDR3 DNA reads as TGTGCCACCACTAAATTATCAGGGGAGAATTCACCCCTCCACTTT.

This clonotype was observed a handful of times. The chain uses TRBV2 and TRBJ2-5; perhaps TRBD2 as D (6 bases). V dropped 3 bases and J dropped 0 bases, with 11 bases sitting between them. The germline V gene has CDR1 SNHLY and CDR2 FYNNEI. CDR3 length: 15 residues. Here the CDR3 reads CASSEHRDYQETQYF. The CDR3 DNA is TGTGCCAGCAGTGAGCACCGGGACTACCAAGAGACCCAGTACTTC. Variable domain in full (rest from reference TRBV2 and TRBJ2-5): EPEVTQTPSHQVTQMGQEVILRCVPISNHLYFYWYRQILGQKVEFLVSFYNNEISEKSEIFDDQFSVERPDGSNFTLKIRSTKLEDSAMYFCASSEHRDYQETQYFGPGTRLLVL.

CDR3 loop: CASRGANTIYF. The CDR3, as DNA: TGTGCCAGTAGAGGGGCAAACACCATATATTTT. The V and J genes are TRBV19 and TRBJ1-3; D may be TRBD1 (5 bases). The CDR3 contains 11 residues. The germline gives CDR1 LNHDA, CDR2 SQIVND (reference sequence). Trimming cost V 6 bases and J 6 bases, with 6 bases left between them. Filled out from reference TRBV19 and TRBJ1-3, the complete variable domain reads DGGITQSPKYLFRKEGQNVTLSCEQNLNHDAMYWYRQDPGQGLRLIYYSQIVNDFQKGDIAEGYSVSREKKESFPLTVTSAQKNPTAFYLCASRGANTIYFGEGSWLTVV.

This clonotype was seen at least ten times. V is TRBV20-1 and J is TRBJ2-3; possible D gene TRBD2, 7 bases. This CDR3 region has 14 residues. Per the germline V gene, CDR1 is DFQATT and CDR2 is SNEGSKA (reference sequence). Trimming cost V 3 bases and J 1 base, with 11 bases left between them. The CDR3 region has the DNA TGCAGTGCTAGCGGGGGGCAACGCACAGATACGCAGTATTTT. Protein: CSASGGQRTDTQYF.

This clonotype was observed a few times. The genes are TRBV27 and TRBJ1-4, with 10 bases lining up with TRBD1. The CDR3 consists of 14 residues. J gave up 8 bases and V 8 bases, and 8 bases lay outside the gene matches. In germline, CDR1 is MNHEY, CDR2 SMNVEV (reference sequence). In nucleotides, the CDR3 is TGTGCCAGCGGCCCGGGACAGGGGAACGAAAAACTGTTTTTT. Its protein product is CASGPGQGNEKLFF. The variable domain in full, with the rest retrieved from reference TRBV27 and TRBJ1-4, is EAQVTQNPRYLITVTGKKLTVTCSQNMNHEYMSWYRQDPGLGLRQIYYSMNVEVTDKGDVPEGYKVSRKEKRNFPLILESPSPNQTSLYFCASGPGQGNEKLFFGSGTQLSVL.

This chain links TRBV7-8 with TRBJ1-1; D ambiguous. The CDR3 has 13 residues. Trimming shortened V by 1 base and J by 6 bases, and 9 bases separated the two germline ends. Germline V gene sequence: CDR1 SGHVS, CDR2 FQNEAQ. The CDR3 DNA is TGTGCCAGCAGCTTAGGAGTAATGGCTGAAGCTTTCTTT. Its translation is CASSLGVMAEAFF. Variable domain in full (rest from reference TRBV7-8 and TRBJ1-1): GAGVSQSPRYKVAKRGQDVALRCDPISGHVSLFWYQQALGQGPEFLTYFQNEAQLDKSGLPSDRFFAERPEGSVSTLKIQRTQQEDSAVYLCASSLGVMAEAFFGQGTRLTVV.

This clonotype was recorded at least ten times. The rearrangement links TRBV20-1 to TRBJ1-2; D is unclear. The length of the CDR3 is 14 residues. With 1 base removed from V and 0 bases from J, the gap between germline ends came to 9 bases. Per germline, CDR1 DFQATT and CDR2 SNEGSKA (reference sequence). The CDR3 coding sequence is TGCAGTGCTAGAGGGGAGGGTGCTAACTATGGCTACACCTTC. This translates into CSARGEGANYGYTF.

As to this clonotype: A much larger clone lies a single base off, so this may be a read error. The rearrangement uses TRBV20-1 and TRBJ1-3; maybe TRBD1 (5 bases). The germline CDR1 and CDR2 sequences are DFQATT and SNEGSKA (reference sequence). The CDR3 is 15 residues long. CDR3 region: CSARGGVSSVNTIYF. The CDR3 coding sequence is TGCAGTGCTAGGGGAGGGGTGTCGTCTGTAAACACCATATATTTT.

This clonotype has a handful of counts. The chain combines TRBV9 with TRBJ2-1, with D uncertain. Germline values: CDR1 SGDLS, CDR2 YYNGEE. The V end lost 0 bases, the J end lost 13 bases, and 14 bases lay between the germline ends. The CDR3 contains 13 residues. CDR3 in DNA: TGTGCCAGCAGCGTAGGAGGTGGCAGCTACCAGTTCTTC. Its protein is CASSVGGGSYQFF.

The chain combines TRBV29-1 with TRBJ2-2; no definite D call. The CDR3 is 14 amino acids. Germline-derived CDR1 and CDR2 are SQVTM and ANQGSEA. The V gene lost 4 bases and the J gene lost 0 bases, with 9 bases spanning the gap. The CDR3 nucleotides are TGCAGCGTTGGTCGGACCGCGAACACCGGGGAGCTGTTTTTT. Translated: CSVGRTANTGELFF.

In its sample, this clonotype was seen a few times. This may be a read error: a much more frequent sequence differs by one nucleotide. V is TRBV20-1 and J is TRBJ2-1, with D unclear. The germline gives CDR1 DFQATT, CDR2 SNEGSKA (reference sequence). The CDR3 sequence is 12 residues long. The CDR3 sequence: CSAVSSYNGQFF. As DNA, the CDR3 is TGCAGTGCTGTCAGCTCCTACAATGGGCAGTTCTTC.

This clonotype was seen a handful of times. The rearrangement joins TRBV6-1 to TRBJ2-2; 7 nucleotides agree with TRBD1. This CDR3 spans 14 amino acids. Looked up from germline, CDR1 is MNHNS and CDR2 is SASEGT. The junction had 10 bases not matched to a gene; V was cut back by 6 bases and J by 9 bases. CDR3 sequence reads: CASRTDRATWELFF. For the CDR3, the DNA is TGTGCCAGCAGAACCGACAGGGCGACCTGGGAGCTGTTTTTT.

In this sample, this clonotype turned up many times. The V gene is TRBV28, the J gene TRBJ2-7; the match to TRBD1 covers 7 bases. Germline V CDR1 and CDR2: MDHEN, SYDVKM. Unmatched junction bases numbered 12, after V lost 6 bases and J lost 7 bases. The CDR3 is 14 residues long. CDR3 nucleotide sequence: TGTGCCAGCAGCTATAACAGGGGCCCGAGGGAGCAGTACGTC. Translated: CASSYNRGPREQYV.

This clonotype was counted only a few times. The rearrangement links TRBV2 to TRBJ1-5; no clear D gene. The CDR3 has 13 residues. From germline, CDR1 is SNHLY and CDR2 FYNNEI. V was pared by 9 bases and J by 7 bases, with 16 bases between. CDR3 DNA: TGTGCCAGTCGGAAGGTAGAAAGGCAGCCCCAGCATTTT. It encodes CASRKVERQPQHF.

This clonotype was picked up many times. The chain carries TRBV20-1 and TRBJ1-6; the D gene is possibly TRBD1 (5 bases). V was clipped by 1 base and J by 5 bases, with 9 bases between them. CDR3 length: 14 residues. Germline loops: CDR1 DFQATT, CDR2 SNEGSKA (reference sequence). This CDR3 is CSARARQHNSPLHF. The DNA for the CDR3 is TGCAGTGCTAGAGCCCGACAGCATAATTCACCCCTCCACTTT.

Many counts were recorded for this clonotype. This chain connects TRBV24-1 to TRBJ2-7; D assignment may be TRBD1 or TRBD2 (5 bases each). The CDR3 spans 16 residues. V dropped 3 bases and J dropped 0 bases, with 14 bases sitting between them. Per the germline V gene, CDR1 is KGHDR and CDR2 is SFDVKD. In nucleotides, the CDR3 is TGTGCCACCAGTGATGGGACGGAAAAATGCTCCTACGAGCAGTACGTC. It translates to CATSDGTEKCSYEQYV.

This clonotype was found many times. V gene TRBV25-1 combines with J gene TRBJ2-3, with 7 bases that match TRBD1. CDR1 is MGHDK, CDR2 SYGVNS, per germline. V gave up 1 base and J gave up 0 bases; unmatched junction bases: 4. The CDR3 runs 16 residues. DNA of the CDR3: TGTGCCAGCAGTGAATCCCAGGGGGTAAGCACAGATACGCAGTATTTT. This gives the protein CASSESQGVSTDTQYF.

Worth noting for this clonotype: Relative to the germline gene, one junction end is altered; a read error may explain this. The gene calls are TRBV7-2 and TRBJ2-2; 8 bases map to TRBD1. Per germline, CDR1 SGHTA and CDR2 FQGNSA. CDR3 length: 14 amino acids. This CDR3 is CASSWTGNAGELFF. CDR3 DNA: TGTGCCAGCAGCTGGACAGGGAACGCCGGGGAGCTGTTTTTT.

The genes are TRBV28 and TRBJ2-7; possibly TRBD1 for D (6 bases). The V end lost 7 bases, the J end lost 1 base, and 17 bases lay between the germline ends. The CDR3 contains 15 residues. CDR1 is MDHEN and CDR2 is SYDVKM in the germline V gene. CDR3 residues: CASNQWGRPSYEQYV. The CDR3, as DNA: TGTGCCAGCAATCAATGGGGGCGACCATCCTACGAGCAGTACGTC.

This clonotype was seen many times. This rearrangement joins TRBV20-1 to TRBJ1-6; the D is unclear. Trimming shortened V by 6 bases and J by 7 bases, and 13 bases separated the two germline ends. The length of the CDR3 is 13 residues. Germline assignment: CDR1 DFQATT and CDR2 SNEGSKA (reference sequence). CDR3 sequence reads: CSARRYGNSPLHF. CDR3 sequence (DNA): TGCAGTGCCAGGAGATACGGCAATTCACCCCTCCACTTT.

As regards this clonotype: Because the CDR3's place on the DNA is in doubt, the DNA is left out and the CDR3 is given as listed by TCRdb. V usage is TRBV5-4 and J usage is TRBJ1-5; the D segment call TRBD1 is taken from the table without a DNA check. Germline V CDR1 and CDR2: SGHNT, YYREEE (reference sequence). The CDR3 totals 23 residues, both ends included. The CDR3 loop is CASEQLNNEQFFGPGTGNQPQHF.

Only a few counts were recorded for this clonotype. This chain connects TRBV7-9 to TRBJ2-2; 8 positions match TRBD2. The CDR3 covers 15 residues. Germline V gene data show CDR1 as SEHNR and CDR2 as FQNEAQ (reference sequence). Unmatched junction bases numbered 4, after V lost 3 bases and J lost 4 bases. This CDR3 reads CASSFSGGPTGELFF. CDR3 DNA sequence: TGTGCCAGCAGCTTTTCGGGGGGGCCCACCGGGGAGCTGTTTTTT.

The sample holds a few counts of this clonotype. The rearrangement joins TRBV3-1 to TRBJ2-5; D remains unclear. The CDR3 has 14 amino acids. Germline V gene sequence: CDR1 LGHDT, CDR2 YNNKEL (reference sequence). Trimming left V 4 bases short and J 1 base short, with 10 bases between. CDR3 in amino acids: CASSPLTPQETQYF. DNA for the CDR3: TGTGCCAGCAGCCCTTTGACTCCCCAAGAGACCCAGTACTTC.

The CDR3 DNA reads as TGTGCCAGCAGCTTTTATAAGAGCAATCAGCCCCAGCATTTT. Translating gives CASSFYKSNQPQHF. The rearrangement links TRBV5-8 to TRBJ1-5; no firm D call. The CDR3 spans 14 residues. Germline V gives CDR1 SGHTS, CDR2 YDEGEE. Trimming took 2 bases from V and 1 from J, leaving 7 bases between them.

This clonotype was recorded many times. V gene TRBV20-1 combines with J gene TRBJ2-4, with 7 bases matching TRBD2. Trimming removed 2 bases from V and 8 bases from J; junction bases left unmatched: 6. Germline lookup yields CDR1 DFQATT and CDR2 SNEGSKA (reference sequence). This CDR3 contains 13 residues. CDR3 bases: TGCAGTGCTAGACAGACTAGCAAGTACATTCAGTACTTC. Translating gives CSARQTSKYIQYF.